These 6 T cell receptor beta chains came from one sample sequenced in a study of CXCR3-negative and CXCR3-positive naive CD8 T cells. Researchers prepared the TRB cDNA libraries using 5' RACE with UMI labels. Each CDR3 protein gets one entry in TCRdb, which reprocessed the 5' RACE reads and gives no DNA. This sample's clone table lists about 53,000 distinct CDR3 sequences. Sequenced sample: naive CXCR3- CD8+ T cells from blood. Subset described: CD45RO-CCR7+CD27+CD95- naive CD8+ T cells lacking CXCR3 (TNR3-). Receptors originate from a human donor in good health. Some clones in this sample may be carry-over from other donors' samples.

The genes are TRBV27 and TRBJ2-7; TCRdb's D call of TRBD1 is untestable without DNA. CDR3 length: 11 residues. Germline V gene lookup returns CDR1 MNHEY and CDR2 SMNVEV (reference sequence). The CDR3 here is CASNRGDEQYF.

By frequency, this clonotype registers medium-sized. The chain uses TRBV4-1 and TRBJ2-3. The CDR3 is 16 residues long. Germline CDR1 MGHRA, CDR2 YSYEKL. The CDR3 here is CASSQIPTGSTDTQYF.

This chain links TRBV14 with TRBJ1-4; TCRdb reports TRBD1, a call that lacks DNA to check it against. The CDR3 totals 16 residues. The V gene's germline CDR1 is SGHDN and CDR2 FVKESK. The CDR3 spells CASSPPGGATNEKLFF.

The chain combines TRBV12-3 or TRBV12-4 with TRBJ2-2; checking the TCRdb D call of TRBD1 is not possible without DNA. The CDR3 contains 16 residues. The CDR3 here is CASSPRQGPNTGELFF.

The chain uses TRBV27 and TRBJ1-1. From germline, CDR1 is MNHEY and CDR2 SMNVEV (reference sequence). This CDR3 region has 12 residues. CDR3 sequence: CASSELGTEAFF.

The chain couples TRBV7-2 to TRBJ1-5; TCRdb selects TRBD1, and the lack of DNA leaves this call unchecked. CDR3 size: 17 residues. Germline loops: CDR1 SGHTA, CDR2 FQGNSA. CDR3 sequence: CASSLELSRGDYQPQHF.